Shown below are 31 T cell receptor beta chains from a single sample sequenced in a study of radiation and T cells in renal cell carcinoma. Clones were sequenced by immunoSEQ multiplex PCR, and TCRdb holds only the in-frame ones, with some missing. The top ten hold around 6% of the sample, which has approximately 85,000 clones, about nine tenths seen once. Time point denoted: blood 4 weeks post-SBRT, at nephrectomy. Treatment meaning: 15 Gy SBRT to primary tumor, nephrectomy 4 weeks later. Specimen: blood, collected from a patient whose treatment included radiotherapy and nephrectomy. The receptors were sampled from an older woman with renal cell carcinoma.

The chain links TRBV5-1 to TRBJ1-1, with D unclear. The CDR3 covers 15 residues. V lost 7 bases to trimming and J lost 0 bases, with 16 bases between them. Germline CDR1 and CDR2: SGHRS and YFSETQ. CDR3: CASSVRLGMNTEAFF. The CDR3 region has the DNA TGCGCCAGCTCAGTACGGCTAGGGATGAACACTGAAGCTTTCTTT. The entire variable domain, with the rest obtained from reference TRBV5-1 and TRBJ1-1, is as follows: KAGVTQTPRYLIKTRGQQVTLSCSPISGHRSVSWYQQTPGQGLQFLFEYFSETQRNKGNFPGRFSGRQFSNSRSEMNVSTLELGDSALYLCASSVRLGMNTEAFFGQGTRLTVV.

The CDR3, as DNA: TGTGCCAGCTCCTCCCCCGGACGGACCTCCTACGAGCAGTACTTC. Its translation is CASSSPGRTSYEQYF. The chain has TRBV5-4 and TRBJ2-7, with D unresolved. Germline loops: CDR1 SGHNT, CDR2 YYREEE (reference sequence). The CDR3 extends over 15 amino acids. With 7 bases removed from V and 0 bases from J, the gap between germline ends came to 17 bases.

The chain recombines TRBV6-1 with TRBJ2-3, with D perhaps assigned TRBD1 or TRBD2 (5 bases each). The ends were cut back, 6 bases at V and 4 bases at J, with 5 bases in the middle. CDR1 and CDR2 from the germline V gene are MNHNS and SASEGT. This CDR3 spans 11 amino acids. The CDR3 loop reads CASRGADTQYF. The CDR3 bases are TGTGCCAGCAGGGGGGCAGATACGCAGTATTTT.

V usage is TRBV9 and J usage is TRBJ2-3, with TRBD1 as a possible D gene (6 bases). This CDR3 spans 15 amino acids. Germline CDR1 is SGDLS and CDR2 is YYNGEE. The V end lost 1 base, the J end lost 2 bases, and 11 bases lay between the germline ends. CDR3 sequence: CASSVNPGATDTQYF. The CDR3 DNA follows: TGTGCCAGCAGCGTAAATCCAGGGGCCACAGATACGCAGTATTTT. Full variable domain (missing parts from reference TRBV9 and TRBJ2-3): DSGVTQTPKHLITATGQRVTLRCSPRSGDLSVYWYQQSLDQGLQFLIQYYNGEERAKGNILERFSAQQFPDLHSELNLSSLELGDSALYFCASSVNPGATDTQYFGPGTRLTVL.

The chain recombines TRBV7-2 with TRBJ1-2; 7 bases align to TRBD1. Germline values: CDR1 SGHTA, CDR2 FQGNSA. The V segment lost 5 bases and the J segment 8 bases; nucleotides outside the gene matches: 11. This CDR3 spans 14 amino acids. In DNA, the CDR3 is TGTGCCAGCAGCCCCCAAACAGGGGCGGGAGGCTACACCTTC. Translating it yields CASSPQTGAGGYTF.

This CDR3 is CAWRAQGATNEKLFF. The CDR3 DNA follows: TGTGCCTGGAGAGCGCAGGGGGCAACTAATGAAAAACTGTTTTTT. The chain links TRBV30 to TRBJ1-4, with TRBD1 identical over 7 bases. Germline CDR1 reads GTSNPN; CDR2 reads SVGIG (reference sequence). The CDR3 spans 15 residues. Trimming took 3 bases from V and 0 from J; bases not matched to a gene: 4.

The chain employs TRBV29-1 and TRBJ1-2; no clear D. CDR3 length equals 13 residues. The V gene lost 3 bases and the J gene lost 4 bases, with 12 bases spanning the gap. Germline CDR1 is SQVTM and CDR2 is ANQGSEA. CDR3 DNA sequence: TGCAGCGTTGACTCGGAGAGGTCCTATGGCTACACCTTC. Translated: CSVDSERSYGYTF.

The chain uses TRBV25-1 and TRBJ1-6; 9 nucleotides match TRBD1. The CDR3 is made up of 15 amino acids. Germline V CDR1 and CDR2: MGHDK, SYGVNS. The V gene end was trimmed by 7 bases and the J gene end by 10 bases; junction bases not matched to a gene: 11. CDR3 residues: CASNNPGTGRSPLHF. In nucleotides, the CDR3 is TGTGCCAGCAACAATCCCGGGACAGGGAGATCACCCCTCCACTTT.

This clone was seen only once. The chain recombines TRBV11-2 with TRBJ2-1; TRBD1 or TRBD2 may be the D gene (7 bases each). The germline gives CDR1 SGHAT, CDR2 FQNNGV. The CDR3 spans 15 residues. Trimming left V 4 bases short and J 7 bases short, with 17 bases between. DNA of the CDR3: TGTGCCAGCAGCTCTAAGACAGGGAGGGGTAATGAGCAGTTCTTC. This sequence encodes CASSSKTGRGNEQFF.

This chain connects TRBV7-8 to TRBJ1-5; D is unclear. This CDR3 comprises 12 residues. From germline, CDR1 is SGHVS and CDR2 FQNEAQ. V shed 5 bases and J shed 4 bases, with 6 bases lying between them. The CDR3 sequence: CASSRINQPQHF. CDR3 in DNA: TGTGCCAGCAGCCGGATTAATCAGCCCCAGCATTTT.

The chain recombines TRBV5-4 with TRBJ2-5; possibly TRBD2 for D (6 bases). The V end lost 5 bases, the J end lost 5 bases, and 19 bases lay between the germline ends. From germline, CDR1 is SGHNT and CDR2 YYREEE (reference sequence). There are 15 residues in the CDR3. CDR3 sequence: CASSPNAGPRETQYF. CDR3 DNA sequence: TGTGCCAGCAGTCCCAATGCGGGGCCAAGGGAGACCCAGTACTTC.

This chain joins TRBV27 and TRBJ1-5; D unclear. This CDR3 is 14 amino acids long. V was shortened by 0 bases and J by 6 bases, with 9 bases between the two germline ends. Per germline, CDR1 MNHEY and CDR2 SMNVEV (reference sequence). The CDR3 loop is CASSLSVSSQPQHF. The CDR3 DNA reads as TGTGCCAGCAGTTTATCGGTCAGTAGTCAGCCCCAGCATTTT.

The table lists this clone with a few counts. This chain uses TRBV7-2 with TRBJ1-1, with D possibly being TRBD1 (5 bases). CDR1 is SGHTA and CDR2 is FQGNSA in the germline V gene. The V and J ends lost 2 bases and 4 bases respectively, with 11 bases between them. The CDR3 has 14 amino acids. The CDR3 DNA follows: TGTGCCAGCAGCTTATTGGGGAGGGGCACTGAAGCTTTCTTT. Translation: CASSLLGRGTEAFF.

Comments on this clone: Other DNA sequences from this sample encode an identical CDR3 as well. The chain joins TRBV14 to TRBJ2-3; 8 bases map to TRBD1. The V gene end was trimmed by 1 base and the J gene end by 2 bases; junction bases not matched to a gene: 2. There are 15 residues in the CDR3. Germline CDR1 and CDR2: SGHDN and FVKESK. CDR3: CASSQGDRSTDTQYF. CDR3 sequence (DNA): TGTGCCAGCAGCCAAGGGGACAGGTCCACAGATACGCAGTATTTT.

The rearrangement links TRBV18 to TRBJ1-4, with D possibly being TRBD1 (5 bases). The CDR3 is 16 amino acids. The germline V gene has CDR1 KGHSH and CDR2 LQKENI. The V gene lost 4 bases and the J gene lost 0 bases, with 12 bases spanning the gap. In DNA form, the CDR3 reads TGTGCCAGCTCACTGTCACAGGCCACAACTAATGAAAAACTGTTTTTT. Encoded protein: CASSLSQATTNEKLFF.

The chain uses TRBV29-1 and TRBJ2-6, with D unresolved. Trimming took off 6 bases at V and 0 bases at J, with 9 bases between the two ends. Germline V gene data show CDR1 as SQVTM and CDR2 as ANQGSEA. This CDR3 region has 14 residues. CDR3 loop: CSVLHSSGANVLTF. CDR3 DNA: TGCAGCGTCCTGCATTCCTCTGGGGCCAACGTCCTGACTTTC.

The V call is TRBV30, the J call TRBJ1-1, with D possibly TRBD1 on 5 matching bases. Trimming removed 2 bases from V and 4 bases from J, with 14 bases in between. The CDR3 has 14 residues. The germline CDR1 and CDR2 sequences are GTSNPN and SVGIG (reference sequence). CDR3 sequence: CAWSWDSGSTEAFF. CDR3 in DNA: TGTGCCTGGAGTTGGGATTCAGGGAGCACTGAAGCTTTCTTT.

The chain recombines TRBV28 with TRBJ2-1; TRBD2 matches at 14 bases. V dropped 4 bases and J dropped 6; count of bases not matched to a gene: 8. The CDR3 covers 17 residues. CDR1 is MDHEN, CDR2 SYDVKM, per germline. DNA of the CDR3: TGTGCCAGCAGTTCCGGGGCAGGACTAGCGGGAGGCAATGAGCAGTTCTTC. Amino acids: CASSSGAGLAGGNEQFF. Based on the CDR3 plus reference TRBV28 and TRBJ2-1, the full variable domain is DVKVTQSSRYLVKRTGEKVFLECVQDMDHENMFWYRQDPGLGLRLIYFSYDVKMKEKGDIPEGYSVSREKKERFSLILESASTNQTSMYLCASSSGAGLAGGNEQFFGPGTRLTVL.

The chain recombines TRBV19 with TRBJ1-2; D remains ambiguous. V was shortened by 1 base and J by 4 bases, with 19 bases between the two germline ends. The CDR3 covers 17 residues. The germline gives CDR1 LNHDA, CDR2 SQIVND (reference sequence). CDR3 nucleotides: TGTGCCAGTAGTATAGGTGCATCGGCTTCCGATTTCTATGGCTACACCTTC. It yields the protein CASSIGASASDFYGYTF. Looking up the rest from reference TRBV19 and TRBJ1-2 gives the full variable domain: DGGITQSPKYLFRKEGQNVTLSCEQNLNHDAMYWYRQDPGQGLRLIYYSQIVNDFQKGDIAEGYSVSREKKESFPLTVTSAQKNPTAFYLCASSIGASASDFYGYTFGSGTRLTVV.

This rearrangement joins TRBV6-1 to TRBJ2-5; TRBD1 agrees at 8 bases. V dropped 5 bases and J dropped 2; count of bases not matched to a gene: 7. CDR3 length equals 15 residues. Germline CDR1 is MNHNS and CDR2 is SASEGT. Here the CDR3 reads CASSPGQGRQETQYF. CDR3 DNA sequence: TGTGCCAGCAGTCCCGGACAGGGTCGGCAAGAGACCCAGTACTTC.

J is TRBJ1-3 and V is TRBV19; D is unresolved. V lost 3 bases, J lost 5 bases, and 14 bases lay in between. Germline V lookup: CDR1 LNHDA, CDR2 SQIVND (reference sequence). The length of the CDR3 is 15 residues. CDR3: CASSIPQGFRNTIYF. DNA for the CDR3: TGTGCCAGTAGTATCCCTCAAGGATTTAGAAACACCATATATTTT.

The chain recombines TRBV15 with TRBJ1-4, with unresolved D. CDR3 length: 14 amino acids. Germline loops: CDR1 LNHNV, CDR2 YYDKDF (reference sequence). Trimming left V 0 bases short and J 5 bases short, with 7 bases between. In nucleotides, the CDR3 is TGTGCCACCAGCAGAGATCTTAGAAATGAAAAACTGTTTTTT. Translating it yields CATSRDLRNEKLFF.

The chain has TRBV7-9 and TRBJ2-6; the match to TRBD2 covers 8 bases. The germline V gene encodes CDR1 SEHNR and CDR2 FQNEAQ (reference sequence). CDR3 size: 18 residues. Germline trimming cut 5 bases from V and 4 bases from J; bases unmatched to any gene: 13. The CDR3: CASSLGLGHSPGANVLTF. As DNA, the CDR3 is TGTGCCAGCAGCCTGGGACTAGGTCATTCCCCCGGGGCCAACGTCCTGACTTTC.

V usage is TRBV6-1 and J usage is TRBJ2-7; D is uncertain. The germline V gene has CDR1 MNHNS and CDR2 SASEGT. V was shortened by 6 bases and J by 9 bases, with 12 bases between the two germline ends. There are 11 residues in the CDR3. The CDR3 sequence: CASSNGLLQYF. CDR3 in DNA: TGTGCCAGCAGCAACGGGCTTTTGCAGTACTTC.

CDR3 bases: TGTGCCAGCAGTGAATGGGCCGCTTCACCCCTCCACTTT. This translates into CASSEWAASPLHF. The rearrangement uses TRBV2 and TRBJ1-6; D unresolved. V gave up 2 bases and J gave up 9 bases, with 8 bases separating them. Germline-derived CDR1 and CDR2 are SNHLY and FYNNEI. CDR3 size: 13 residues. Full variable domain (outside the CDR3, taken from reference TRBV2 and TRBJ1-6): EPEVTQTPSHQVTQMGQEVILRCVPISNHLYFYWYRQILGQKVEFLVSFYNNEISEKSEIFDDQFSVERPDGSNFTLKIRSTKLEDSAMYFCASSEWAASPLHFGNGTRLTVT.

The chain employs TRBV19 and TRBJ1-5, with D unclear. V was pared by 7 bases and J by 4 bases, with 17 bases between. Germline V gene data show CDR1 as LNHDA and CDR2 as SQIVND (reference sequence). The CDR3 loop spans 15 amino acids. CDR3 in DNA: TGTGCCAGTATCCCCGCTCGGGGTTGGAATCAGCCCCAGCATTTT. Its translation: CASIPARGWNQPQHF.

The chain carries TRBV6-6 and TRBJ2-3; weak D call: TRBD2 (5 bases). This CDR3 contains 14 residues. The germline gives CDR1 MNHNY, CDR2 SVGAGI (reference sequence). The germline V and J ends were trimmed by 10 bases and 4 bases, with 18 bases remaining between them. CDR3 bases: TGTGCCATCCAATATGGCGGGTATTCAGATACGCAGTATTTT. It encodes CAIQYGGYSDTQYF.

The J gene is TRBJ2-1, the V gene TRBV7-2; TRBD2 matches 8 bases. The J segment lost 7 bases and the V segment lost 0 bases, leaving 5 bases of the junction unmatched. CDR3 length: 15 amino acids. The germline CDR1 and CDR2 sequences are SGHTA and FQGNSA. This CDR3 reads CASSLAGLAVNEQFF. For the CDR3, the DNA is TGTGCCAGCAGCTTAGCCGGACTAGCCGTGAATGAGCAGTTCTTC.

The V call is TRBV29-1, the J call TRBJ2-2, with 8 bases fitting TRBD1. Germline V CDR1 and CDR2: SQVTM, ANQGSEA. This CDR3 is 13 amino acids long. V was pared by 7 bases and J by 6 bases, with 7 bases of the junction left unmatched. The CDR3 nucleotides are TGCAGCGCCGGACAGGGCGGGGCCGGGGAGCTGTTTTTT. Encoded protein: CSAGQGGAGELFF.

The J gene is TRBJ1-2, the V gene TRBV19; D possibly corresponds to TRBD1 (6 bases). V was cut by 1 base and J by 4 bases, with 13 bases left in between. The CDR3 is 15 amino acids. The germline CDR1 and CDR2 sequences are LNHDA and SQIVND (reference sequence). This CDR3 reads CASSIGTEGGYGYTF. The CDR3 DNA reads as TGTGCCAGTAGTATAGGTACGGAAGGGGGCTATGGCTACACCTTC. Full variable domain (outside the CDR3, taken from reference TRBV19 and TRBJ1-2): DGGITQSPKYLFRKEGQNVTLSCEQNLNHDAMYWYRQDPGQGLRLIYYSQIVNDFQKGDIAEGYSVSREKKESFPLTVTSAQKNPTAFYLCASSIGTEGGYGYTFGSGTRLTVV.

The rearrangement uses TRBV18 and TRBJ2-7; no clear D. This CDR3 is 13 amino acids long. The germline CDR1 and CDR2 sequences are KGHSH and LQKENI. V lost 0 bases, J lost 2 bases, and 5 bases lay in between. The CDR3 region is CASSPPQAYEQYF. The CDR3 DNA is TGTGCCAGCTCACCACCCCAAGCCTACGAGCAGTACTTC.